This T cell receptor (beta chain) came from a study of blood T cell repertoires in COVID-19. Looked up from germline, CDR1 is SGHTA and CDR2 is FQGTGA. V dropped 2 bases and J dropped 0; count of bases not matched to a gene: 5. The CDR3 is made up of 17 amino acids. As handled by the study authors: By means of reference gene primer amplification, nucleated cell counts were estimated. TCRdb keeps only in-frame clones here, not all; method: immunoSEQ multiplex PCR. V, J and clone size reflect that table, while D and trimming were determined from the DNA. The sample lists under 250,000 clones, under 90% occurring once.

Sequencing was performed on PBMCs or T cells enriched from blood (not recorded which). J is TRBJ2-1 and V is TRBV7-3; 9 bases fit TRBD1. This clonotype originated in a woman in her thirties or forties who had been exposed to COVID-19. The CDR3 DNA sequence: TGTGCCAGCAGCTTACAGCCGGGACAGGGCTCCTACAATGAGCAGTTCTTC. Translated, it gives CASSLQPGQGSYNEQFF.